The rows below give T cell receptor beta chains drawn from one sample of a study of cytomegalovirus exposure and HLA in healthy donors. Clones were read by immunoSEQ multiplex PCR, and TCRdb kept only the in-frame ones, dropping some. The sample lists under 200,000 clones; 78% were seen once. Specimen: PBMCs. The receptors come from a young woman in good health and CMV-seropositive. Each CDR3 is given without its conserved first and last residue. Size values are once, few and many counts, or a class for expanded clones, and some rows have none.

j_gene: TRBJ2-3; v_gene: TRBV6-1; abundance: .; CDR3aa: ASSGSSGDNRGYTDTQY
j_gene: TRBJ2-7; v_gene: TRBV7-9; abundance: .; CDR3aa: SSSLVSSGSYEQY
j_gene: TRBJ2-5; v_gene: TRBV4-1; abundance: .; CDR3aa: ASSHPQERLAGESFQETQY
j_gene: TRBJ1-1; v_gene: TRBV11-2; abundance: .; CDR3aa: ASSLTGNNWNTEAF
j_gene: TRBJ1-1; v_gene: TRBV7-9; abundance: .; CDR3aa: ASSLARAGEAF
j_gene: TRBJ1-1; v_gene: TRBV5-1; abundance: .; CDR3aa: ASGRGPEMNTEAF
j_gene: TRBJ1-3; v_gene: TRBV9; abundance: .; CDR3aa: ASSVGLWGPDSGNTIY
j_gene: TRBJ1-2; v_gene: TRBV4-3; abundance: .; CDR3aa: ASSRTGTDYGYT
j_gene: TRBJ2-1; v_gene: TRBV10-3; abundance: .; CDR3aa: AISGSPPPGTGGYEQF
j_gene: TRBJ1-6; v_gene: TRBV11-2; abundance: once; CDR3aa: ASSLVRGSNSPLH
j_gene: TRBJ1-5; v_gene: TRBV19; abundance: .; CDR3aa: GSGDQPQH
j_gene: TRBJ1-5; v_gene: TRBV15; abundance: .; CDR3aa: ATSTENRASNQPQH
j_gene: TRBJ2-7; v_gene: TRBV5-6; abundance: .; CDR3aa: ASSENYEQY
j_gene: TRBJ1-2; v_gene: TRBV27; abundance: .; CDR3aa: ASSRGYGYT
j_gene: TRBJ2-7; v_gene: TRBV6-1; abundance: .; CDR3aa: ASSSGGQYEQY
j_gene: TRBJ2-5; v_gene: TRBV7-9; abundance: once; CDR3aa: ASSIGTGGYETQY
j_gene: TRBJ2-2; v_gene: TRBV27; abundance: .; CDR3aa: ASRWGQVNTGELF
j_gene: TRBJ1-1; v_gene: TRBV15; abundance: few; CDR3aa: ATSRTVNTEAF
j_gene: TRBJ2-7; v_gene: TRBV2; abundance: few; CDR3aa: ASSGGYEQY
j_gene: .; v_gene: TRBV4-2; abundance: .; CDR3aa: ASSQYGWGTGVEQY
j_gene: TRBJ1-1; v_gene: TRBV6-5; abundance: .; CDR3aa: ASSVTGAPAF
j_gene: TRBJ1-2; v_gene: TRBV19; abundance: .; CDR3aa: ASSPVQGGGYGYT
j_gene: TRBJ1-1; v_gene: TRBV28; abundance: few; CDR3aa: ASSNTGSTEAF
j_gene: TRBJ2-7; v_gene: TRBV6-1; abundance: few; CDR3aa: ASSDGSGGAHEQY
j_gene: TRBJ2-7; v_gene: TRBV2; abundance: .; CDR3aa: ASKPRGEQY
j_gene: TRBJ2-1; v_gene: TRBV5-8; abundance: .; CDR3aa: ASSFTGLATFGNEQF
j_gene: TRBJ2-5; v_gene: TRBV10-2; abundance: .; CDR3aa: ASTPWQGEETQY
j_gene: TRBJ2-7; v_gene: TRBV4-2; abundance: .; CDR3aa: ASSPRDTNTYEQY
j_gene: TRBJ1-2; v_gene: TRBV4-3; abundance: .; CDR3aa: ASSQDGQGGAGGYT
j_gene: TRBJ1-2; v_gene: TRBV7-9; abundance: .; CDR3aa: ASSLDRVHYGYT
j_gene: TRBJ2-1; v_gene: TRBV9; abundance: .; CDR3aa: ASSVAWTESYNEQF
j_gene: TRBJ1-2; v_gene: TRBV9; abundance: .; CDR3aa: ASSVEVTGLGYT
j_gene: TRBJ1-4; v_gene: TRBV6-5; abundance: once; CDR3aa: ASSYNPATNEKLF
j_gene: TRBJ2-1; v_gene: TRBV5-6; abundance: .; CDR3aa: ASSLRLAGVEQF
j_gene: TRBJ2-3; v_gene: TRBV7-9; abundance: once; CDR3aa: ASSGRLAGVSTDTQY